Below are 11 T cell receptor beta chains sequenced from a single sample in a study of OX40 agonist ivuxolimab in advanced cancers. Profiled with immunoSEQ multiplex PCR; TCRdb holds only in-frame clones, not every one. The data show tens of thousands of clones, 88% seen once. The specimen comprised CD4+ or CD8+ T cells sorted from blood, sampled in a trial of the OX40 agonist ivuxolimab. The receptors derive from an adult with an advanced solid tumor such as melanoma, head and neck, liver or kidney cancer.

The V and J genes are TRBV7-6 and TRBJ1-3; D is possibly TRBD1 (5 bases). Germline lookup yields CDR1 SGHVS and CDR2 FNYEAQ. The V and J ends lost 1 base and 1 base respectively, with 17 bases between them. The CDR3 loop spans 18 amino acids. The CDR3 loop is CASSLVAGPPASGNTIYF. CDR3 bases: TGTGCCAGCAGCTTAGTGGCAGGGCCGCCTGCTTCTGGAAACACCATATATTTT.

The rearrangement uses TRBV19 and TRBJ1-1; 9 nucleotides agree with TRBD1. CDR1 is LNHDA and CDR2 is SQIVND in the germline V gene (reference sequence). This CDR3 comprises 14 residues. Trimming removed 3 bases from V and 6 bases from J; junction bases left unmatched: 5. CDR3 DNA: TGTGCCAGTAGTATCACAGGGGGCAGGGCTGAAGCTTTCTTT. Translation: CASSITGGRAEAFF.

V and J are TRBV4-2 and TRBJ2-7; 10 bases align to TRBD1. V was clipped by 4 bases and J by 2 bases; unmatched bases: 5. The CDR3 has 15 residues. The germline V gene encodes CDR1 LGHNA and CDR2 YNFKEQ. The CDR3 nucleotides read TGTGCCAGCAGCCCAAGGGACAGGGGCCCCTACGAGCAGTACTTC. This codes for CASSPRDRGPYEQYF.

This clone was recorded only once. The rearrangement joins TRBV4-2 to TRBJ1-2; TRBD1 is a possible D gene (5 bases). CDR3 length: 16 amino acids. With 4 bases removed from V and 5 bases from J, the gap between germline ends came to 20 bases. Germline V gene data show CDR1 as LGHNA and CDR2 as YNFKEQ. The CDR3 DNA reads TGTGCCAGCAGCCCCTGGGGGTCGCAGGCCCAATATGGCTACACCTTC. Protein sequence: CASSPWGSQAQYGYTF.

The chain links TRBV14 to TRBJ2-2; 9 nucleotides agree with TRBD1. The CDR3 spans 16 residues. Trimming removed 2 bases from V and 4 bases from J; junction bases left unmatched: 5. Germline loops: CDR1 SGHDN, CDR2 FVKESK. CDR3 loop: CASSQKRTGVTGELFF. CDR3 coding DNA: TGTGCCAGCAGCCAAAAGAGGACAGGGGTCACCGGGGAGCTGTTTTTT.

J is TRBJ2-3 and V is TRBV5-6; D remains ambiguous. Trimming took off 0 bases at V and 3 bases at J, with 8 bases between the two ends. Germline loops: CDR1 SGHDT, CDR2 YYEEEE. The length of the CDR3 is 14 residues. The CDR3 nucleotides are TGTGCCAGCAGCTTGGGTGGGGATACAGATACGCAGTATTTT. Its protein is CASSLGGDTDTQYF.

V is TRBV6-1 and J is TRBJ1-2; D unresolved. The germline CDR1 and CDR2 sequences are MNHNS and SASEGT. Trimming pared 1 base from V and 4 bases from J, leaving 7 bases between. The CDR3 has 13 amino acids. CDR3 sequence: CASSEGATYGYTF. CDR3 DNA: TGTGCCAGCAGTGAAGGGGCTACCTATGGCTACACCTTC.

V usage is TRBV25-1 and J usage is TRBJ2-7, with D possibly called TRBD1 or TRBD2 (5 bases each). The CDR3 has 13 amino acids. With 4 bases removed from V and 1 base from J, the gap between germline ends came to 8 bases. Per the germline V gene, CDR1 is MGHDK and CDR2 is SYGVNS. This CDR3 reads CASSGGTSYEQYF. In nucleotides, the CDR3 is TGTGCCAGCAGTGGGGGGACGTCCTACGAGCAGTACTTC.

The CDR3 here is CASSYPQGAGEQYF. CDR3 sequence (DNA): TGTGCCAGCAGTTACCCCCAGGGGGCTGGCGAGCAGTACTTC. The chain links TRBV6-6 to TRBJ2-7; TRBD1 agrees at 8 bases. Germline CDR1 is MNHNY and CDR2 is SVGAGI (reference sequence). CDR3 length: 14 residues. After removal of 2 bases from V and 6 bases from J, the junction contained 6 bases not matched to a gene.

The chain joins TRBV6-5 to TRBJ2-1; the D call may be TRBD1 or TRBD2 (6 bases each). V lost 0 bases, J lost 4 bases, and 7 bases lay in between. This CDR3 contains 14 residues. Germline-derived CDR1 and CDR2 are MNHEY and SVGAGI. In DNA, the CDR3 is TGTGCCAGCAGTTACTCAGGGGGGTACAATGAGCAGTTCTTC. It is translated as CASSYSGGYNEQFF.

The V and J genes are TRBV11-2 and TRBJ1-2; D uncertain. The V gene's germline CDR1 is SGHAT and CDR2 FQNNGV. The V gene lost 0 bases and the J gene lost 2 bases, with 7 bases spanning the gap. CDR3 length equals 14 residues. DNA for the CDR3: TGTGCCAGCAGCTTAGATAGAGGGAACTATGGCTACACCTTC. Translating gives CASSLDRGNYGYTF.